Included here is one T cell receptor beta chain sequence, with context. As yet, its antigen is unknown. This specimen belongs to a study of T cells expressing NK-cell markers. As for the study in general: In sorted CD3+CD56+NKG2C+, CD3+CD56+NKG2C- and CD3+CD56-NKG2C+ T cells, TCR beta repertoires were obtained. Overall study findings and caveats: HCMV specificity was not established for the expanded NKG2C+ T cell clones. Researchers report these clonotypes also headed the CD3+CD56-NKG2C+ fraction in a few donors.

Template switching by 5'RACE with UMIs generated the TCR beta cDNA. TCRdb reprocessed the 5' RACE reads and reports one entry per CDR3 protein, with no DNA. In all, the sample yields 140,000 to 150,000 distinct CDR3 sequences. CDR3 length: 16 residues. CDR1 is SEHNR and CDR2 is FQNEAQ in the germline V gene (reference sequence). This TCR came from a man younger than 35 in good health. The rearrangement joins TRBV7-9 to TRBJ1-1; the TRBD1 assignment by TCRdb is unverifiable without DNA. Sequencing input: blood T cells: a sorted CD56 or NKG2C T cell subset, CD4+ or CD8+ T cells, or bulk PBMC T cells (not recorded which). The CDR3 sequence: CASSFDSNRMNTEAFF. The whole variable domain, remainder taken from reference TRBV7-9 and TRBJ1-1, is DTGVSQNPRHKITKRGQNVTFRCDPISEHNRLYWYRQTLGQGPEFLTYFQNEAQLEKSRLLSDRFSAERPKGSFSTLEIQRTEQGDSAMYLCASSFDSNRMNTEAFFGQGTRLTVV.